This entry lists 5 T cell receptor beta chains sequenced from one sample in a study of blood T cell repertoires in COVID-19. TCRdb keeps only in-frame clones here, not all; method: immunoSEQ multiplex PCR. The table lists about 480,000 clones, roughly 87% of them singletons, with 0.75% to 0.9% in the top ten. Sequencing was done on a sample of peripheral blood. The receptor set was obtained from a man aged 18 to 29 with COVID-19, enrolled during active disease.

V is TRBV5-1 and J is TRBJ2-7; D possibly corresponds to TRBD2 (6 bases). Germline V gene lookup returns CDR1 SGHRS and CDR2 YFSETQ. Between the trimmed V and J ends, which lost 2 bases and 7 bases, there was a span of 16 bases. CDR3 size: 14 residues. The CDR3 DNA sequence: TGCGCCAGCAGCTTAGGCCGGGGGACGAGGGAGCAGTACTTC. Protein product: CASSLGRGTREQYF.

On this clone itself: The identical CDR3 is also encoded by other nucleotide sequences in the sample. In DNA form, the CDR3 reads TGCAGCGTTGGACAGGGCGGCAATCAGCCCCAGCATTTT. Its protein is CSVGQGGNQPQHF. The chain is built from TRBV29-1 and TRBJ1-5; 7 nucleotides align to TRBD1. V trimming: 4 bases; J trimming: 2 bases; junction bases outside the gene matches: 2. The CDR3 contains 13 residues. Germline V CDR1 and CDR2: SQVTM, ANQGSEA.

This CDR3 is CASRLNRDRNQPQHF. The CDR3 nucleotides read TGTGCCAGCAGACTAAACCGGGACAGAAATCAGCCCCAGCATTTT. The V gene is TRBV27, the J gene TRBJ1-5, with 7 bases matching TRBD1. This CDR3 contains 15 residues. Germline V gene sequence: CDR1 MNHEY, CDR2 SMNVEV (reference sequence). With V trimmed by 6 bases and J by 4 bases, 9 bases remained unmatched.

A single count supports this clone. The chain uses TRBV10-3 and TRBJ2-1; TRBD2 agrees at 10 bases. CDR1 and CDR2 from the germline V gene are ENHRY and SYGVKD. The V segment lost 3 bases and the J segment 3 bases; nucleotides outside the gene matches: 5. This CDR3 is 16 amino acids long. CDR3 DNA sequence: TGTGCCATCAGTGATGGGAGGACTAGCGGCTACAATGAGCAGTTCTTC. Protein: CAISDGRTSGYNEQFF.

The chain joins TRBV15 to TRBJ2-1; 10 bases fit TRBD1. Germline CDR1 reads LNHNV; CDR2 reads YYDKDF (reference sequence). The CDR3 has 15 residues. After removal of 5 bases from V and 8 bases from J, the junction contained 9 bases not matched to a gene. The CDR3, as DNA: TGTGCCACCAGCTTAGACAGGGGGCGCGGACATGAGCAGTTCTTC. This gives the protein CATSLDRGRGHEQFF.